This T cell receptor beta chain comes out of a study of blood T cell repertoires in COVID-19. In the study overall: In each case, the material was cDNA or gDNA derived from T cells, B-cell-depleted T cells, or PBMCs.

The CDR3 spans 14 residues. CDR1 and CDR2 (germline): ENHRY, SYGVKD. The J segment lost 6 bases and the V segment lost 6 bases, leaving 7 bases of the junction unmatched. Method: immunoSEQ multiplex PCR; TCRdb's copy keeps in-frame clones and lacks some. The sample has 300,000 to 350,000 clones; around 92% are singletons. Sequences were obtained from PBMCs or T cells enriched from blood (not recorded which). This receptor was taken from a woman aged 25-40 years who had recovered from COVID-19. The genes are TRBV10-3 and TRBJ2-2; the match to TRBD1 covers 7 bases. The CDR3 is CAIRRQGESGELFF. The CDR3 nucleotides are TGTGCCATCAGGAGACAGGGAGAGTCCGGGGAGCTGTTTTTT.